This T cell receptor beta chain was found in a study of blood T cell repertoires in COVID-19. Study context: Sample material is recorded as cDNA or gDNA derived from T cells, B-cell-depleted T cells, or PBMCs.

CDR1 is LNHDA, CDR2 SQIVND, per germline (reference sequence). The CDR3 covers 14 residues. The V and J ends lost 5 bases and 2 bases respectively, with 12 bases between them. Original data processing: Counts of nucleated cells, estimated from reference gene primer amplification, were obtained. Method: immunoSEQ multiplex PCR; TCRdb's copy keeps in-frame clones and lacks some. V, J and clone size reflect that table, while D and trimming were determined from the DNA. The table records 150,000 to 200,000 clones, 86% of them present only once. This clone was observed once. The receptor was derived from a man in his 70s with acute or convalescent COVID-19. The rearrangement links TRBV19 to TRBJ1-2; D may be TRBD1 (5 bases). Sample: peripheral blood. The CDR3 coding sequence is TGTGCCAGTAGTGTCCTGACAGAGAACTATGGCTACACCTTC. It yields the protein CASSVLTENYGYTF.